These T cell receptor beta chains were read from a single sample in a study of shared clonotypes between healthy human individuals. Generated by immunoSEQ multiplex PCR, the TCRdb table keeps only in-frame clones and is missing some. The sample yields over 1.4 million clones, approximately 97% seen once. The sequenced sample consisted of naive CD4+ T cells sorted from blood. These receptors were obtained from a man aged 30 to 45 in good health. CDR3s include the opening cysteine and the closing phenylalanine or tryptophan. D genes are given only for firm matches. Clone size appears in some rows only: once, few, many, or a class for an expanded clone.

cdr3_aa	cdr3_nt	d_call	clone_size	v_call	j_call
CASNWGRVRGTEAFF	TGTGCCAGTAATTGGGGACGGGTGCGGGGCACTGAAGCTTTCTTT	-	-	TRBV19	TRBJ1-1
CASSYTSGNEQYF	TGTGCCAGCAGCTACACTAGCGGGAACGAGCAGTACTTC	TRBD2	few	TRBV5-6	TRBJ2-7
CASSSVQSPSYEQYF	TGTGCCAGCAGCTCTGTGCAGTCCCCGTCCTACGAGCAGTACTTC	-	-	TRBV5-6	TRBJ2-7
CASSLEATGGPISEKLFF	TGTGCCAGCAGCTTGGAGGCGACAGGGGGTCCGATAAGTGAAAAACTGTTTTTT	TRBD1	-	TRBV5-4	TRBJ1-4
CASSEVGEVNEQFF	TGTGCCAGCAGTGAAGTTGGGGAAGTCAATGAGCAGTTCTTC	-	-	TRBV6-1	TRBJ2-1
CASSSSNTGELFF	TGTGCCAGCAGTTCCTCCAACACCGGGGAGCTGTTTTTT	-	-	TRBV6-6	TRBJ2-2
CASSSPGTLSYEQYF	TGTGCCAGCAGTTCCCCCGGGACTCTATCCTACGAGCAGTACTTC	-	-	TRBV28	TRBJ2-7
CASSLRLTAVNEKLFF	TGTGCCAGCAGCTTAAGGCTGACAGCAGTAAATGAAAAACTGTTTTTT	-	-	TRBV11-2	TRBJ1-4
CASSVGGDRYNEQFF	TGTGCCAGCAGCGTAGGTGGGGACAGGTACAATGAGCAGTTCTTC	TRBD1	-	TRBV9	TRBJ2-1
CASSPGPSFVFNEQFF	TGTGCCAGCTCACCGGGGCCTTCGTTTGTGTTCAATGAGCAGTTCTTC	-	-	TRBV18	TRBJ2-1
CASSSTSWTGGDVNTQYF	TGTGCCAGCAGCTCGACTTCATGGACAGGGGGCGACGTGAATACGCAGTATTTT	TRBD1	-	TRBV5-4	TRBJ2-3
CASSHLPDAWGETQYF	TGTGCCAGCAGCCACTTACCGGACGCCTGGGGGGAAACCCAGTACTTC	-	-	TRBV7-9	TRBJ2-7
CSARTVSTEAFF	TGCAGCGCCCGGACAGTCAGCACTGAAGCTTTCTTT	-	-	TRBV29-1	TRBJ1-1
CASSLGGHGELFF	TGCGCCAGCAGCTTGGGCGGCCATGGGGAGCTGTTTTTT	-	-	TRBV5-1	TRBJ2-2
CASRTGRRNEQFF	TGTGCCAGCAGGACAGGGCGGCGCAATGAGCAGTTCTTC	TRBD1	-	TRBV28	TRBJ2-1
CASSAPYEQYF	TGTGCCAGCAGTGCTCCCTACGAGCAGTACTTC	-	-	TRBV6-1	TRBJ2-7
CASSPGPLPVPGELFF	TGCGCCAGCAGCCCCGGCCCCTTACCGGTCCCCGGGGAGCTGTTTTTT	-	-	TRBV5-1	TRBJ2-2
CASSIASGIGNEQFF	TGTGCCAGTAGTATTGCTAGCGGGATAGGCAATGAGCAGTTCTTC	TRBD2	-	TRBV19	TRBJ2-1
CASSYSILGDPRFF	TGTGCCAGCAGTTACTCGATTTTGGGGGATCCCCGATTCTTC	-	-	TRBV6-5	TRBJ2-1
CASSLVTAGHYEQYF	TGTGCCAGCAGCTTAGTTACAGCGGGACATTACGAGCAGTACTTC	-	-	TRBV11-2	TRBJ2-7
CASSRRGGTGELFF	TGTGCCAGCAGTCGTCGGGGCGGCACCGGGGAGCTGTTTTTT	-	-	TRBV2	TRBJ2-2
CAWSSRLASARIGSYNEQFF	TGTGCCTGGAGTTCGAGACTAGCGTCGGCCCGCATCGGCTCCTACAATGAGCAGTTCTTC	TRBD2	-	TRBV30	TRBJ2-1
CASSPPRGAYNEQFF	TGTGCCAGCTCACCACCTAGAGGGGCATACAATGAGCAGTTCTTC	-	-	TRBV18	TRBJ2-1
CASSPGFAGPNQPQHF	TGTGCCAGCAGTCCAGGGTTTGCAGGACCCAATCAGCCCCAGCATTTT	-	-	TRBV25-1	TRBJ1-5
CASSRSGRAPEQFF	TGTGCCAGCAGCCGTAGCGGGAGGGCCCCTGAGCAGTTCTTC	TRBD2	-	TRBV6-5	TRBJ2-1
CASRTLRQGAYEQYF	TGTGCCAGCCGAACCCTCCGACAGGGGGCCTACGAGCAGTACTTC	TRBD1	-	TRBV11-2	TRBJ2-7
CSVTGPQETQYF	TGCAGCGTCACAGGACCACAAGAGACCCAGTACTTC	-	once	TRBV29-1	TRBJ2-5
CASSSDRGSTGELFF	TGTGCTAGCAGCTCGGACAGGGGATCCACCGGGGAGCTGTTTTTT	TRBD1	-	TRBV7-7	TRBJ2-2
CASSSNRGGNQPQHF	TGTGCCAGCAGTTCAAACAGGGGTGGCAATCAGCCCCAGCATTTT	TRBD1	-	TRBV27	TRBJ1-5
CASSSLRQHSYNEQFF	TGTGCCAGCAGCTCGCTCAGACAGCACTCCTACAATGAGCAGTTCTTC	-	-	TRBV5-6	TRBJ2-1
CAISERGTEAFF	TGTGCCATCAGTGAAAGGGGCACTGAAGCTTTCTTT	-	-	TRBV10-3	TRBJ1-1
CASSLDGQGDEQYF	TGCGCCAGCAGCTTGGACGGACAGGGGGACGAGCAGTACTTC	TRBD1	-	TRBV5-1	TRBJ2-7
CASSQGRGGNNEQFF	TGCGCCAGCAGCCAGGGGAGGGGGGGCAACAATGAGCAGTTCTTC	-	-	TRBV4-3	TRBJ2-1
CSVGAGGKETQYF	TGCAGCGTTGGAGCGGGAGGGAAAGAGACCCAGTACTTC	TRBD2	-	TRBV29-1	TRBJ2-5
CASSFPRRRLRYTF	TGTGCCAGCAGTTTCCCTCGACGTAGATTGCGCTACACCTTC	-	-	TRBV28	TRBJ1-2
CSVGASGESYEQYF	TGCAGCGTCGGTGCTAGCGGGGAATCCTACGAGCAGTACTTC	TRBD2	-	TRBV29-1	TRBJ2-7
CASSLVPGGYEQYF	TGTGCCAGCAGCTTAGTACCAGGGGGGTACGAGCAGTACTTC	-	-	TRBV7-2	TRBJ2-7
CASSFLAGVGLNEQFF	TGTGCCAGCAGCTTTCTAGCGGGAGTAGGGCTCAATGAGCAGTTCTTC	TRBD2	-	TRBV5-6	TRBJ2-1
CASSRSASGDYEQYF	TGCGCCAGCAGTCGATCGGCTAGCGGGGACTACGAGCAGTACTTC	TRBD2	-	TRBV10-1	TRBJ2-7
CASSHRAETQYF	TGTGCCAGTAGTCACAGGGCCGAGACCCAGTACTTC	-	once	TRBV19	TRBJ2-5
CASSKARRRTSGRDEQYF	TGTGCCAGCAGCAAAGCCAGAAGACGGACTAGCGGAAGGGACGAGCAGTACTTC	-	-	TRBV21-1	TRBJ2-7
CSASRGGEQFF	TGCAGTGCTAGTCGAGGTGGCGAGCAGTTCTTC	-	-	TRBV20-1	TRBJ2-1
CASRKRDSPTETQYF	TGTGCCAGCAGAAAACGGGACTCGCCGACAGAGACCCAGTACTTC	-	-	TRBV7-8	TRBJ2-5
CASQGGTEAFF	TGTGCCAGTCAGGGGGGGACTGAAGCTTTCTTT	TRBD1	few	TRBV6-5	TRBJ1-1
CASSFFSYRDRAPDTQYF	TGTGCCAGCAGTTTTTTTAGCTACCGGGACAGGGCTCCAGATACGCAGTATTTT	TRBD1	-	TRBV28	TRBJ2-3
CASSSLLMAMNTEAFF	TGCGCCAGCAGCTCCCTTTTAATGGCGATGAACACTGAAGCTTTCTTT	-	-	TRBV4-1	TRBJ1-1
CASRKTGGPYNEQFF	TGCGCCAGCAGAAAAACAGGGGGCCCCTACAATGAGCAGTTCTTC	TRBD1	-	TRBV4-3	TRBJ2-1
CASSLRGGTYNEQFF	TGCGCCAGCAGCTTGCGGGGCGGGACCTACAATGAGCAGTTCTTC	-	-	TRBV5-1	TRBJ2-1
CASSPIGGGSSYEQYF	TGTGCCAGCTCACCGATAGGGGGCGGGAGCTCCTACGAGCAGTACTTC	-	once	TRBV18	TRBJ2-7
CASSPGTGLAKNIQYF	TGTGCCAGCAGTCCAGGGACAGGGCTAGCCAAAAACATTCAGTACTTC	TRBD1	-	TRBV28	TRBJ2-4
CASSQTTRNTEAFF	TGTGCCAGCAGCCAAACGACAAGGAACACTGAAGCTTTCTTT	-	-	TRBV14	TRBJ1-1